The 32 T cell receptor beta chains reported below all come from one sample, sequenced in a study of OX40 agonist ivuxolimab in advanced cancers. Method: immunoSEQ multiplex PCR; TCRdb's copy keeps in-frame clones and lacks some. The sample has around 74,000 clones; about 85% are singletons. The material was CD4+ or CD8+ T cells sorted from blood, obtained in a trial of the OX40 agonist ivuxolimab. The source is an adult with an advanced solid tumor such as melanoma, head and neck, liver or kidney cancer.

This chain joins TRBV7-8 and TRBJ2-7, with 10 bases identical to TRBD1. CDR1 and CDR2 from the germline V gene are SGHVS and FQNEAQ. The CDR3 loop spans 14 amino acids. With V trimmed by 2 bases and J by 6 bases, 4 bases remained unmatched. As DNA, the CDR3 is TGTGCCAGCAGCTTAAGGGACAGGGGTAGCGAGCAGTACTTC. Translation gives CASSLRDRGSEQYF.

This clone was counted only a few times. The chain recombines TRBV10-3 with TRBJ1-4, with a weak D call TRBD1 (5 bases). This CDR3 comprises 13 residues. Germline CDR1 reads ENHRY; CDR2 reads SYGVKD. Trimming cost V 10 bases and J 3 bases, with 12 bases left between them. The CDR3 is CASRDLANEKLFF. The CDR3 nucleotides are TGTGCCAGCCGGGACTTAGCTAATGAAAAACTGTTTTTT.

Comment on this clone: This specimen includes other DNA sequences encoding the same CDR3. The J gene is TRBJ2-7, the V gene TRBV30, with a possible D match to TRBD2 (6 bases). Germline CDR1 and CDR2: GTSNPN and SVGIG (reference sequence). The V end lost 2 bases, the J end lost 7 bases, and 9 bases lay between the germline ends. This CDR3 comprises 11 residues. CDR3 sequence (DNA): TGTGCCTGGAGTTTGGGGGGAGAGCAGTACTTC. As protein: CAWSLGGEQYF.

The rearrangement links TRBV7-2 to TRBJ2-3; D not certain. The CDR3 runs 16 residues. Trimming removed 3 bases from V and 1 base from J, with 14 bases in between. Per germline, CDR1 SGHTA and CDR2 FQGNSA. CDR3 in amino acids: CASSLNSGFGTDTQYF. The CDR3 DNA reads TGTGCCAGCAGCTTGAATTCTGGGTTCGGCACAGATACGCAGTATTTT. The full variable domain, rest sourced from reference TRBV7-2 and TRBJ2-3, is GAGVSQSPSNKVTEKGKDVELRCDPISGHTALYWYRQSLGQGLEFLIYFQGNSAPDKSGLPSDRFSAERTGGSVSTLTIQRTQQEDSAVYLCASSLNSGFGTDTQYFGPGTRLTVL.

The chain has TRBV6-5 and TRBJ1-5; D not certain. Deletions cut 0 bases from V and 4 bases from J, with 7 bases between. The CDR3 runs 14 residues. Germline V gene lookup returns CDR1 MNHEY and CDR2 SVGAGI. CDR3 loop: CASSYSVGNQPQHF. Here the CDR3 DNA reads TGTGCCAGCAGTTACTCGGTTGGGAATCAGCCCCAGCATTTT.

The rearrangement uses TRBV20-1 and TRBJ1-3; D is unresolved. V was shortened by 0 bases and J by 8 bases, with 5 bases between the two germline ends. The germline V gene encodes CDR1 DFQATT and CDR2 SNEGSKA (reference sequence). The CDR3 runs 11 residues. In nucleotides, the CDR3 is TGCAGTGCTAGAGATACAGACACCATATATTTT. This gives the protein CSARDTDTIYF.

The CDR3, as DNA: TGTGCCGGCGGGCAGTCCTATAATTCACCCCTCCACTTT. This encodes CAGGQSYNSPLHF. The chain joins TRBV2 to TRBJ1-6; D gene ambiguous. Per germline, CDR1 SNHLY and CDR2 FYNNEI. The CDR3 extends over 13 amino acids. V was cut by 11 bases and J by 1 base, with 9 bases left in between.

This clone was observed once. CDR3 bases: TGTGCCAGCTCAGGGTCTTTTGGCGGAAGCTCTGGAAACACCATATATTTT. Protein sequence: CASSGSFGGSSGNTIYF. This sequence joins TRBV18 and TRBJ1-3; the D is unclear. Per the germline V gene, CDR1 is KGHSH and CDR2 is LQKENI. The CDR3 spans 17 residues. Trimming pared 5 bases from V and 0 bases from J, leaving 17 bases between. Combining the CDR3 with reference TRBV18 and TRBJ1-3 gives the whole variable domain NAGVMQNPRHLVRRRGQEARLRCSPMKGHSHVYWYRQLPEEGLKFMVYLQKENIIDESGMPKERFSAEFPKEGPSILRIQQVVRGDSAAYFCASSGSFGGSSGNTIYFGEGSWLTVV.

This chain connects TRBV11-1 to TRBJ1-6; D is undetermined. Between the trimmed V and J ends, which lost 3 bases and 8 bases, there was a span of 5 bases. CDR3 size: 12 residues. Germline V lookup: CDR1 SGHAT, CDR2 FQDESV (reference sequence). CDR3 loop: CASSFWDSPLHF. The CDR3 nucleotides read TGTGCCAGCAGCTTTTGGGATTCACCCCTCCACTTT.

J is TRBJ2-2 and V is TRBV5-4; possible D gene TRBD1, 5 bases. CDR3 length: 15 residues. Trimming took off 5 bases at V and 0 bases at J, with 11 bases between the two ends. Germline V CDR1 and CDR2: SGHNT, YYREEE (reference sequence). CDR3 coding DNA: TGTGCCAGCAGGTTAGGGGATTCGAACACCGGGGAGCTGTTTTTT. It yields the protein CASRLGDSNTGELFF.

The chain employs TRBV11-1 and TRBJ1-2; no clear D. The CDR3 consists of 14 residues. Germline V gene data show CDR1 as SGHAT and CDR2 as FQDESV (reference sequence). Trimming stripped 5 bases from V and 3 bases from J, with 13 bases between. As DNA, the CDR3 is TGTGCCAGCAGCGCCCGCGACCTCCACTATGGCTACACCTTC. Its protein product is CASSARDLHYGYTF.

The rearrangement links TRBV11-1 to TRBJ2-5, with a tentative D call TRBD2 (6 bases). From germline, CDR1 is SGHAT and CDR2 FQDESV (reference sequence). This CDR3 spans 16 amino acids. V dropped 4 bases and J dropped 1 base, with 16 bases sitting between them. The CDR3: CASSSRGAGSQETQYF. For the CDR3, the DNA is TGTGCCAGCAGCTCCCGAGGGGCGGGGAGCCAAGAGACCCAGTACTTC. Supplemented by reference TRBV11-1 and TRBJ2-5, the full variable domain reads EAEVAQSPRYKITEKSQAVAFWCDPISGHATLYWYRQILGQGPELLVQFQDESVVDDSQLPKDRFSAERLKGVDSTLKIQPAELGDSAMYLCASSSRGAGSQETQYFGPGTRLLVL.

The rearrangement joins TRBV19 to TRBJ2-1, with 8 bases lining up with TRBD2. The J segment lost 9 bases and the V segment lost 8 bases, leaving 12 bases of the junction unmatched. CDR1 is LNHDA and CDR2 is SQIVND in the germline V gene (reference sequence). CDR3 length equals 14 residues. The CDR3 region has the DNA TGTGCCAGTCAGGAGCGGGGGCCGCGGGGTGAGCAGTTCTTC. It is translated as CASQERGPRGEQFF.

V is TRBV7-2 and J is TRBJ2-3, with unresolved D. This CDR3 comprises 14 residues. Germline-derived CDR1 and CDR2 are SGHTA and FQGNSA. V shed 5 bases and J shed 0 bases, with 9 bases lying between them. CDR3 protein: CASSPISSTDTQYF. The CDR3 coding sequence is TGTGCCAGCAGCCCGATCTCTAGCACAGATACGCAGTATTTT. Using reference TRBV7-2 and TRBJ2-3 for the parts outside the CDR3, the full variable domain is GAGVSQSPSNKVTEKGKDVELRCDPISGHTALYWYRQSLGQGLEFLIYFQGNSAPDKSGLPSDRFSAERTGGSVSTLTIQRTQQEDSAVYLCASSPISSTDTQYFGPGTRLTVL.

V usage is TRBV11-2 and J usage is TRBJ1-2, with D hard to call. Trimming took off 5 bases at V and 6 bases at J, with 10 bases between the two ends. The germline V gene encodes CDR1 SGHAT and CDR2 FQNNGV. The CDR3 has 12 residues. DNA of the CDR3: TGTGCCAGCAGCGCCCAGTTGGATGGCTACACCTTC. Translated, it gives CASSAQLDGYTF.

This clone came up a few times. J is TRBJ1-2 and V is TRBV5-1; no firm D call. Germline-derived CDR1 and CDR2 are SGHRS and YFSETQ. Trimming pared 4 bases from V and 4 bases from J, leaving 14 bases between. There are 14 residues in the CDR3. CDR3 coding DNA: TGCGCCAGCAGCCCCGAGGACGTCTTCTATGGCTACACCTTC. Translated, it gives CASSPEDVFYGYTF. The full variable domain, completed using reference TRBV5-1 and TRBJ1-2, is KAGVTQTPRYLIKTRGQQVTLSCSPISGHRSVSWYQQTPGQGLQFLFEYFSETQRNKGNFPGRFSGRQFSNSRSEMNVSTLELGDSALYLCASSPEDVFYGYTFGSGTRLTVV.

The chain couples TRBV27 to TRBJ1-5; D unclear. The CDR3 runs to 15 residues. Germline-derived CDR1 and CDR2 are MNHEY and SMNVEV (reference sequence). V lost 1 base and J 2 bases, leaving 9 bases between the germline ends. The CDR3 region is CASSLYFGGNQPQHF. The CDR3 DNA reads TGTGCCAGCAGTTTATATTTCGGAGGCAATCAGCCCCAGCATTTT.

This sequence joins TRBV5-6 and TRBJ2-3, with no clear D. V was pared by 0 bases and J by 2 bases, with 10 bases between. The V gene's germline CDR1 is SGHDT and CDR2 YYEEEE. The CDR3 is made up of 15 amino acids. The CDR3 loop is CASSLGPATTDTQYF. The CDR3 DNA follows: TGTGCCAGCAGCTTGGGGCCAGCGACCACAGATACGCAGTATTTT.

CDR3 nucleotides: TGTGCAAGTCGCCCCGAGCGGAGGGATGAAGCTTTCTTT. This gives the protein CASRPERRDEAFF. V gene TRBV12-2 combines with J gene TRBJ1-1. TRBV12-2 is tagged as a pseudogene. The CDR3 covers 13 residues.

J is TRBJ2-1 and V is TRBV7-9; D tentatively fits TRBD1 or TRBD2 (5 bases each). Trimming pared 2 bases from V and 9 bases from J, leaving 8 bases between. The CDR3 has 12 residues. Germline V gene sequence: CDR1 SEHNR, CDR2 FQNEAQ (reference sequence). As DNA, the CDR3 is TGTGCCAGCAGCTTACACGGGGCTGAGCAGTTCTTC. Translating it yields CASSLHGAEQFF.

This chain connects TRBV11-2 to TRBJ1-2; no reliable D call. Per germline, CDR1 SGHAT and CDR2 FQNNGV. The length of the CDR3 is 11 residues. V dropped 4 bases and J dropped 9 bases, with 9 bases sitting between them. CDR3 coding DNA: TGTGCCAGCAGCTACTACGGAAGCTACACCTTC. Its translation is CASSYYGSYTF.

This chain uses TRBV6-7 with TRBJ1-2; TRBD1 might be the D (5 bases). TRBV6-7 is an ORF for which the function is uncertain. This CDR3 contains 18 residues. V lost 0 bases to trimming and J lost 0 bases, with 17 bases between them. CDR3: CASSYSSRGSLPNYGYTF. CDR3 nucleotides: TGTGCCAGCAGTTACTCGAGTAGGGGAAGTCTCCCTAACTATGGCTACACCTTC.

This clone was observed a handful of times. CDR3 bases: TGCGCCAGCAGCCTCCCCAAGGGGGGGGGCGGGTATGGCTACACCTTC. Amino acid sequence: CASSLPKGGGGYGYTF. The rearrangement links TRBV5-1 to TRBJ1-2, with TRBD1 as a possible D gene (6 bases). Trimming took off 4 bases at V and 5 bases at J, with 21 bases between the two ends. CDR1 is SGHRS and CDR2 is YFSETQ in the germline V gene. This CDR3 region has 16 residues.

CDR3: CASSLTGFGKDEKLFF. CDR3 nucleotide sequence: TGTGCCAGCAGCTTGACAGGTTTCGGTAAGGATGAAAAACTGTTTTTT. The chain couples TRBV5-6 to TRBJ1-4; possible D gene TRBD1, 5 bases. The V and J ends lost 1 base and 6 bases respectively, with 16 bases between them. The CDR3 spans 16 residues. Germline loops: CDR1 SGHDT, CDR2 YYEEEE.

This chain links TRBV7-9 with TRBJ1-5, with no clear D. This CDR3 contains 14 residues. Germline assignment: CDR1 SEHNR and CDR2 FQNEAQ (reference sequence). Trimming stripped 5 bases from V and 0 bases from J, with 8 bases between. The CDR3 sequence: CASSTDYSNQPQHF. DNA of the CDR3: TGTGCCAGCAGCACAGATTATAGCAATCAGCCCCAGCATTTT.

J is TRBJ1-2 and V is TRBV5-1; 7 nucleotides agree with TRBD1. Germline assignment: CDR1 SGHRS and CDR2 YFSETQ. The CDR3 totals 12 residues. With 4 bases clipped from V and 7 bases from J, the junction kept 4 bases outside the gene matches. The CDR3 region is CASSTGVIGYTF. CDR3 DNA sequence: TGCGCCAGCAGCACAGGGGTAATTGGCTACACCTTC.

The chain employs TRBV5-6 and TRBJ1-4; D unresolved. The CDR3 spans 13 residues. Trimming removed 4 bases from V and 5 bases from J, with 9 bases in between. CDR1 is SGHDT and CDR2 is YYEEEE in the germline V gene. The CDR3 sequence: CASSLSGNEKLFF. The CDR3 DNA sequence: TGTGCCAGCAGCCTGAGCGGGAATGAAAAACTGTTTTTT.

This chain joins TRBV7-2 and TRBJ1-5, with D maybe TRBD1 (5 bases). The germline CDR1 and CDR2 sequences are SGHTA and FQGNSA. V was pared by 4 bases and J by 2 bases, with 12 bases between. The CDR3 has 15 amino acids. The CDR3 DNA is TGTGCCAGCAGCTCCACAGGAACCGGCAATCAGCCCCAGCATTTT. It yields the protein CASSSTGTGNQPQHF.

Turning to this clone: An end of the junction differs from the germline gene, which may be a read error. The gene calls are TRBV7-7 and TRBJ2-2, with D uncertain. The germline V gene has CDR1 SSHAT and CDR2 FNYEAQ (reference sequence). The CDR3 totals 12 residues. CDR3 region: CASSLESGELFF. The DNA of the CDR3 is TGTGCTAGCAGCTTGGAGTCCGGGGAGCTGTTTTTT.

This chain connects TRBV7-2 to TRBJ1-6; weak D call: TRBD1 (6 bases). This CDR3 spans 14 amino acids. CDR1 is SGHTA, CDR2 FQGNSA, per germline. V was cut by 5 bases and J by 6 bases, with 11 bases left in between. CDR3 nucleotides: TGTGCCAGCAGCGTAAACAGGGTTAATTCACCCCTCCACTTT. Its protein is CASSVNRVNSPLHF.

This sequence joins TRBV7-9 and TRBJ2-1, with D unresolved. Trimming cost V 1 base and J 8 bases, with 6 bases left between them. The germline V gene has CDR1 SEHNR and CDR2 FQNEAQ (reference sequence). There are 12 residues in the CDR3. CDR3 bases: TGTGCCAGCAGCTTAGAAGGGCATGAGCAGTTCTTC. As protein: CASSLEGHEQFF.

The chain recombines TRBV7-2 with TRBJ2-5; D gene uncertain. The CDR3 spans 15 residues. The ends were cut back, 4 bases at V and 6 bases at J, with 18 bases in the middle. The V gene's germline CDR1 is SGHTA and CDR2 FQGNSA. The CDR3 sequence is CASSSDPGRVKTQYF. The CDR3 DNA reads TGTGCCAGCAGCTCAGACCCAGGAAGGGTAAAGACCCAGTACTTC.